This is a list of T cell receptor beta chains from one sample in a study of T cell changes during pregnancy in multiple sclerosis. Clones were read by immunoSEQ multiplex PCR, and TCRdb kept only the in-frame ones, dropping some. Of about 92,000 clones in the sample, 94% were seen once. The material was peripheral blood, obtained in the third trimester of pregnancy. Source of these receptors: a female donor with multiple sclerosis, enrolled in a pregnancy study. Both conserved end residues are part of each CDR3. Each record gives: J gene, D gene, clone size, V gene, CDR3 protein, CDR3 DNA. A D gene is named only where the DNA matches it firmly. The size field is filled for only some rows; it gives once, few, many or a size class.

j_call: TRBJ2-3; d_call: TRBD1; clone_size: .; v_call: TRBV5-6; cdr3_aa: CASSFAGTGYTDTQYF; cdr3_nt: TGTGCCAGCAGCTTTGCCGGGACAGGGTACACAGATACGCAGTATTTT
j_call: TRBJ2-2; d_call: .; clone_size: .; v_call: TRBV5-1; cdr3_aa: CASSLRTEGTGELFF; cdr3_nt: TGCGCCAGCAGCTTGAGGACAGAAGGGACCGGGGAGCTGTTTTTT
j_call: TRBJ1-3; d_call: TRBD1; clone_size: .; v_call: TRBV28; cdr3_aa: CASSLGQSLSGNTIYF; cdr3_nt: TGTGCCAGCAGTTTGGGACAGAGCCTCTCTGGAAACACCATATATTTT
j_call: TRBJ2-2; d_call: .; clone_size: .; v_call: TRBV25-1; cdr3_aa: CASGWGETGELFF; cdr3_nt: TGTGCCAGCGGGTGGGGGGAAACCGGGGAGCTGTTTTTT
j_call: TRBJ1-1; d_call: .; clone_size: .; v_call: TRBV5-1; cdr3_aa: CASSPGQANTEAFF; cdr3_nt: TGCGCCAGCAGCCCGGGACAAGCGAACACTGAAGCTTTCTTT
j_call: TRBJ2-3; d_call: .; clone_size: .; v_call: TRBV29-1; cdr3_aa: CSVEGRYTDTQYF; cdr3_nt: TGCAGCGTTGAAGGCAGATACACAGATACGCAGTATTTT
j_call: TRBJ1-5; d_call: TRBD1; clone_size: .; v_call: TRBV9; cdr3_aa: CASSDTGGTNQPQHF; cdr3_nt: TGTGCCAGCAGCGACACAGGGGGCACGAATCAGCCCCAGCATTTT
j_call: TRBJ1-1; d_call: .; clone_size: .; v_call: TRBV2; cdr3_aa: CASRFGLREEAFF; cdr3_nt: TGTGCCAGCCGCTTCGGTCTGAGGGAGGAAGCTTTCTTT
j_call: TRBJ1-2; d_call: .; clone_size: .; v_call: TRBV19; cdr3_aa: CASSIGVGATYGYTF; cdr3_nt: TGTGCCAGTAGTATAGGGGTGGGAGCAACTTATGGCTACACCTTC
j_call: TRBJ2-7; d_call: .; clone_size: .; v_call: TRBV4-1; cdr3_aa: CASSQGGGGPYEQYF; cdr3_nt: TGCGCCAGCAGCCAAGGGGGCGGAGGGCCCTACGAGCAGTACTTC
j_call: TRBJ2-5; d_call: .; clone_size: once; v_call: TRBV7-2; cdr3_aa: CASSLGVATGETQYF; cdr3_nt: TGTGCCAGCAGCTTAGGAGTCGCCACCGGGGAGACCCAGTACTTC
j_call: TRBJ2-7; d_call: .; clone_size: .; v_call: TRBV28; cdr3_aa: CASAGAESYEQYF; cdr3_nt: TGTGCCAGCGCAGGTGCCGAGTCCTACGAGCAGTACTTC
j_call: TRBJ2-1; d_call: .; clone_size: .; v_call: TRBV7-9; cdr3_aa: CAGEVAIDEQFF; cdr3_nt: TGTGCCGGCGAAGTAGCGATAGATGAGCAGTTCTTC
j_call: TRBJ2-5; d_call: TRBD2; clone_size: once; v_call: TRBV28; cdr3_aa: CASSPLRSGGRKETQYF; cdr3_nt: TGTGCCAGCAGTCCCCTGAGGTCTGGCGGGAGGAAGGAGACCCAGTACTTC
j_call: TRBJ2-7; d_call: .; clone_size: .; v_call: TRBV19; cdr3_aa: CASSASFVRYEQYF; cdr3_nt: TGTGCCAGTAGTGCTAGCTTCGTGAGATACGAGCAGTACTTC
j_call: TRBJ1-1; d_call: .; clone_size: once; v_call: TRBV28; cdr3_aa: CASSLGERAFF; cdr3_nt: TGTGCCAGCAGTTTAGGTGAGAGAGCTTTCTTT